This TCR beta chain was recorded in a study of somatic mutations in cytotoxic T cells in rheumatoid arthritis. Clones were sequenced by immunoSEQ multiplex PCR, and TCRdb holds only the in-frame ones, with some missing. Of some 18,000 clones in the sample, about 80% were seen once. The sequencing input was CD8+ T cells sorted from blood. The sequence came from an adult with rheumatoid arthritis.

CDR3 in DNA: TGTGCCAGCAGCCCCCTAAACGGGGGCGAGCAGTTCTTC. Protein sequence: CASSPLNGGEQFF. The gene calls are TRBV5-4 and TRBJ2-1; D is perhaps TRBD1 or TRBD2 (6 bases each). The germline CDR1 and CDR2 sequences are SGHNT and YYREEE (reference sequence). Trimming removed 4 bases from V and 10 bases from J, with 15 bases in between. CDR3 length equals 13 residues.